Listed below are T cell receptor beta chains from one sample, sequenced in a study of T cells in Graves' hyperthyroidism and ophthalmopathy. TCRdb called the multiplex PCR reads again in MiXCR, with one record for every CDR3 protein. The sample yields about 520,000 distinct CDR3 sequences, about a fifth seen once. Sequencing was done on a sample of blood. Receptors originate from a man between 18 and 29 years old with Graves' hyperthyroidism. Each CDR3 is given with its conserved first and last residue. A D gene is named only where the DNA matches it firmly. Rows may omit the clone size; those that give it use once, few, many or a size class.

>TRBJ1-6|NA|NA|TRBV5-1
TGCGCCAGCAGCTTGGCCGGGACTGCGAATTCACCCCTCCACTTT
CASSLAGTANSPLHF
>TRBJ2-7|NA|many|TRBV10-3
TGTGCCATCAGTGGGCAGGGAGACGAGCAGTACTTC
CAISGQGDEQYF
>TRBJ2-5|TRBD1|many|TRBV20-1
TGCAGTGCTAGAGTGGGGACAGGGGAGACCCAGTACTTC
CSARVGTGETQYF
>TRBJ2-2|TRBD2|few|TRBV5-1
TGCGCCAGCAGCGCCCTCTCCCCTAGCGGGGGGGCTTTCGGGGAGCTGTTTTTT
CASSALSPSGGAFGELFF
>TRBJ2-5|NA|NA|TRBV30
TGTGCCTGGAGTGTACCTCGACAGCTCTACCAAGAGACCCAGTACTTC
CAWSVPRQLYQETQYF
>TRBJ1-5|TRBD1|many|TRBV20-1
TGCAGTGCTTCCAGGGGGACAGTAGTCAATCAGCCCCAGCATTTT
CSASRGTVVNQPQHF
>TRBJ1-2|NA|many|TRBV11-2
TGTGCCAGCAGCCCAAACCGGACCGGCAGAATCTATGGCTACACCTTC
CASSPNRTGRIYGYTF
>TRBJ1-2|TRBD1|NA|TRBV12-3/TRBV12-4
TGTGCCAGCAGTTTGAGTCAGGGGGCTGGCTACACCTTC
CASSLSQGAGYTF
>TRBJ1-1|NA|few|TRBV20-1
TGCAGTGCTAGAGACGGGGACTTCGAAGCTTTCTTT
CSARDGDFEAFF
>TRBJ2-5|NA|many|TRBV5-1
TGCGCCAGCAGCTTGGCACACTCCGAGACCCAGTACTTC
CASSLAHSETQYF
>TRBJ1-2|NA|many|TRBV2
TGTGCCAGCAGTGATATCCGACGGCCAGGAGGCTACACCTTC
CASSDIRRPGGYTF
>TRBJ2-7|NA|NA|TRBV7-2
TGTGCCAGCAGCCCCCCGACGCTGACCTACGAGCAGTACTTC
CASSPPTLTYEQYF
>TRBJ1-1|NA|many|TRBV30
TGTGCCTGGAGTGCGACTGGGGTAGAAGCTTTCTTT
CAWSATGVEAFF
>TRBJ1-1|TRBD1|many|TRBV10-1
TGCGCCAGCGGGGGCAGGACAGGGGGCGCGGGGGAGATTAACACTGAAGCTTTCTTT
CASGGRTGGAGEINTEAFF
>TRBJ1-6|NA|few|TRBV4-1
TGCGCCAGCAGCCCACAGGGTAATAATTCACCCCTCCACTTT
CASSPQGNNSPLHF
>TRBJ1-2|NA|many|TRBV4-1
TGCGCCAGCAGCTCCGTCGGACAGCAATCTATGGATGGCTACACCTTC
CASSSVGQQSMDGYTF
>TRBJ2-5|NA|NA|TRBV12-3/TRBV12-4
TGTGCCAGCAGTTTAGGAAATCCCGTGTGGTCTGAGACCCAGTACTTC
CASSLGNPVWSETQYF
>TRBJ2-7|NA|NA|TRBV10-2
TGCGCCAGCTCAGGGGAGGCCCACTACGAGCAGTACTTC
CASSGEAHYEQYF
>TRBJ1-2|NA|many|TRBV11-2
TGTGCCAGCAGTCCCTCGGGGGGCTACACCTTC
CASSPSGGYTF
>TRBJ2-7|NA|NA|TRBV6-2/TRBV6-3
TGTGCCAGCAGCCGCAGGGGACCCTACGAGCAGTACTTC
CASSRRGPYEQYF
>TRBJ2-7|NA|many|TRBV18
TGTGCCAGCTCTCGCGGCACTAGAGCCTCTGAGCAGTACTTC
CASSRGTRASEQYF
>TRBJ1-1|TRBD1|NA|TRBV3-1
TGTGCCAGCAGGCCAGGGACAGGGCCGAGACCTGAAGCTTTCTTT
CASRPGTGPRPEAFF
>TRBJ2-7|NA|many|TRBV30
TGTGCCTGGAGTGTACGCACCGAGCAGTACTTC
CAWSVRTEQYF
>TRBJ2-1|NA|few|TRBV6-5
TGTGCCAGCAGTTACAGGGGTCTCAACAATGAGCAGTTCTTC
CASSYRGLNNEQFF
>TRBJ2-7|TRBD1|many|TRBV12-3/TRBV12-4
TGTGCCAGCAGTACCGGCCCGGGACAGTTTACCTACGAGCAGTACTTC
CASSTGPGQFTYEQYF
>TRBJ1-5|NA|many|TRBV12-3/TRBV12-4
TGTGCCAGCGCAATTGGTAGGGATCAGCCCCAGCATTTT
CASAIGRDQPQHF
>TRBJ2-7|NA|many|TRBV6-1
TGTGCCAGCAGTGAAGGCAGCTCCTACGAGCAGTACTTC
CASSEGSSYEQYF
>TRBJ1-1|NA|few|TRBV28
TGTGCCATCAGGGTTTCGTTTACAGGGATCACTGAAGCTTTCTTT
CAIRVSFTGITEAFF
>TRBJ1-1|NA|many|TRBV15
TGTGCCACCAGAGCGGACGGCCTGATGGGGACTGAAGCTTTCTTT
CATRADGLMGTEAFF
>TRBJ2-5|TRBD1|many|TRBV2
TGTGCCAGCAGTCCCGGGACAGGGGACCAAGAGACCCAGTACTTC
CASSPGTGDQETQYF
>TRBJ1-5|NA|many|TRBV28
TGTGCCAGCAGCCCCACTCTAGGGGGCAATCAGCCCCAGCATTTT
CASSPTLGGNQPQHF
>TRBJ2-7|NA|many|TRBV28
TGTGCCAGCAGTCCCCGGAAGGGGAGCAGATACGAGCAGTACTTC
CASSPRKGSRYEQYF
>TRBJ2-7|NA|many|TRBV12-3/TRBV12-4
TGTGCCAGCAGCCCGGGCTTGGAGCAGTACTTC
CASSPGLEQYF
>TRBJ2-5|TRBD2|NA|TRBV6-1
TGTGCCAGTAGACTAGGGACTAGCGGAAAAGAGACCCAGTACTTC
CASRLGTSGKETQYF
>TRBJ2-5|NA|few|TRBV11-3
TGTGCCAGCAGCTTAATCCAGGCCTTTCTTGGGGAGACCCAGTACTTC
CASSLIQAFLGETQYF
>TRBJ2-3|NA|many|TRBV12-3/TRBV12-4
TGTGCCAGCAGGGGCGGCCCTAGCACAGATACGCAGTATTTT
CASRGGPSTDTQYF
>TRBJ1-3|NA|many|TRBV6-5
TGTGCCAGCAGTTACTCGACTTCGGGGGCAGGAAACACCATATATTTT
CASSYSTSGAGNTIYF
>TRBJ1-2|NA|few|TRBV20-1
TGCAGTGTTTGGACCCCAGGGTTGGGAGGCTACACCTTC
CSVWTPGLGGYTF
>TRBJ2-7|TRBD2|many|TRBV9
TGTGCCAGCAGCCCTTACGGCGGGGGGGCCTACGAGCAGTACTTC
CASSPYGGGAYEQYF
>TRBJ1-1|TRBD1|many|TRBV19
TGTGCCAGTAGTCCCGGGACAGGGGAAACTGAAGCTTTCTTT
CASSPGTGETEAFF
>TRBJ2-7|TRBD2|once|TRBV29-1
TGCAGCGTTGGATACCCGACTAGCGGGGGAAAACGCTCCTACGAGCAGTACTTC
CSVGYPTSGGKRSYEQYF
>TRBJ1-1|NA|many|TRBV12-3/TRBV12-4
TGTGCCAGCAGTTTCCAGGGGATGAACACTGAAGCTTTCTTT
CASSFQGMNTEAFF
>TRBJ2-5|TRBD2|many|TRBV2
TGTGCCAGCAGTGAAGCGCGGGGGTGGCAAGAGACCCAGTACTTC
CASSEARGWQETQYF
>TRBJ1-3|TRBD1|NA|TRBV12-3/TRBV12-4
TGTGCCAGCAGTGGGGGGACAGGCTCTGGAAACACCATATATTTT
CASSGGTGSGNTIYF
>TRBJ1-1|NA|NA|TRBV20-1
TGCAGTACCCGACAGACATGGAACACTGAAGCTTTCTTT
CSTRQTWNTEAFF
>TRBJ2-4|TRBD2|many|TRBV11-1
TGTGCCAGCAGCGCGAGTCTAGCGGGGGGGCCTGAGGCCAAAAACATTCAGTACTTC
CASSASLAGGPEAKNIQYF
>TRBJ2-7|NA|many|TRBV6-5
TGTGCCAGCAGTTATGAGCAACACGGATCCTACGAGCAGTACTTC
CASSYEQHGSYEQYF
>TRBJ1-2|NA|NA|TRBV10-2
TGCGCCAGCAGTGAGCCCACCTCGTCTTTTAGGGGAGAGTTCACCTTC
CASSEPTSSFRGEFTF
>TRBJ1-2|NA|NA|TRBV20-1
TGCAGTGCTAGGACGCGGGACTATTTTGGCTACACCTTC
CSARTRDYFGYTF
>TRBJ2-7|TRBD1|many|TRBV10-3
TGTGCCATCGCCGAGAGGTGGGACAGGGGAGCGAAGCAGTACTTC
CAIAERWDRGAKQYF
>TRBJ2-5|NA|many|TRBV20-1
TGCAGTGCTGGCCTCGGGGGGCGGCCGGAGACCCAGTACTTC
CSAGLGGRPETQYF
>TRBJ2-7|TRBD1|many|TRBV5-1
TGCGCCAGCAGCTTGCCGTCCACAGGGGGTCACTCCTACGAGCAGTACTTC
CASSLPSTGGHSYEQYF
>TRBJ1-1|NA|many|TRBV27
TGTGCCAGCAGCGAGGGCCCGGACTCCTACACTGAAGCTTTCTTT
CASSEGPDSYTEAFF
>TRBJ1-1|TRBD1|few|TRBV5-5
TGTGCCAGCACTTTGGACAGGGGAAGGAGGGAAGCTTTCTTT
CASTLDRGRREAFF
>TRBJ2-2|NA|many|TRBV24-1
TGTGCCACCAGCGACAGGTACACCGGGGAGCTGTTTTTT
CATSDRYTGELFF
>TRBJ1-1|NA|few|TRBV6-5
TGTGCCAGCAGTTACACTAGACAGGTAGTTGAAGCTTTCTTT
CASSYTRQVVEAFF
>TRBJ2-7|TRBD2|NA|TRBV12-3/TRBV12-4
TGTGCCAGCAGTTCTCAAGCTAGCGGGAGTTACGAGCAGTACTTC
CASSSQASGSYEQYF
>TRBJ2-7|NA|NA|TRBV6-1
TGTGCCGCTAGTGACGGTCGTATGGACGACGAGCAGTACTTC
CAASDGRMDDEQYF